This TCR beta chain was sequenced in a study of T cells in Graves' hyperthyroidism and ophthalmopathy. This clonotype was seen more than once but under ten times. Amplification of TCR beta CDR3 regions used RNA as the template. The primer set for the first-round RT-PCR of the TCR CDR3 was HTBI. TCRdb independently ran MiXCR on the multiplex PCR reads; one entry per CDR3 protein. The table shows fewer than 650,000 distinct CDR3 sequences, with roughly 15% occurring only once. Sequencing input: blood. This clonotype was sampled from a woman between 40 and 55 years old with Graves' ophthalmopathy.

The CDR3: CASSLLSRREAEQYF. The CDR3 nucleotides read TGTGCCAGCAGTTTATTATCGCGGCGGGAGGCCGAGCAGTACTTC. J is TRBJ2-7 and V is TRBV27; 8 bases line up with TRBD2. The CDR3 runs 15 residues. Germline values: CDR1 MNHEY, CDR2 SMNVEV (reference sequence). Trimming removed 1 base from V and 6 bases from J; junction bases left unmatched: 8.